This TCR beta chain comes out of a study of OX40 agonist ivuxolimab in advanced cancers. Measured with immunoSEQ multiplex PCR; TCRdb has only the in-frame clones, and not every one. The table has about 20,000 clones, roughly 82% seen once. The study's findings and limits: The work left the antigen specificity of expanded peripheral T cells undetermined.

This CDR3 has 15 amino acids. Germline assignment: CDR1 SGHTA and CDR2 FQGNSA. V gave up 6 bases and J gave up 7 bases; unmatched junction bases: 10. Note on this clone: Its antigen is not known.

The chain uses TRBV7-2 and TRBJ2-2; 8 nucleotides align to TRBD2. The starting material was CD4+ or CD8+ T cells sorted from blood, obtained in a trial of the OX40 agonist ivuxolimab. The sequence derives from an adult with an advanced solid tumor such as melanoma, head and neck, liver or kidney cancer. CDR3 amino acids: CASSSVGTRGGELFF. CDR3 sequence (DNA): TGTGCCAGCAGTTCGGTCGGGACTAGAGGCGGGGAGCTGTTTTTT.